Here is one T cell receptor (beta chain) with its context. Source study methods: Estimated nucleated cell counts came from reference gene primer amplification. The protocol was immunoSEQ multiplex PCR, while the TCRdb copy is restricted to in-frame clones and leaves out a portion. The DNA was the basis for D and trimming; V, J and clone size are from that table. The sample contains 50,000 to 75,000 clones, roughly 85% of which appear only once. Germline assignment: CDR1 MGHRA and CDR2 YSYEKL. The CDR3 is made up of 16 amino acids. V lost 4 bases to trimming and J lost 3 bases, with 18 bases between them. This record comes from a study of blood T cell repertoires in COVID-19. At the level of the study: Acute-phase and convalescent COVID-19 samples originated in the United States, Italy and Spain. PBMCs, B-cell-depleted T cells, or T cells were the source of the cDNA or gDNA that made up the material.

The sample taken for sequencing was peripheral blood. The gene calls are TRBV4-1 and TRBJ1-1; D gene unclear. This clonotype was obtained from a man aged 55 to 70 with acute or convalescent COVID-19. The CDR3 sequence: CASSPRSRAGYTEAFF. CDR3 DNA: TGCGCCAGCAGCCCAAGGTCCCGTGCAGGATACACTGAAGCTTTCTTT.